The TCR beta chain under discussion was sequenced for a study of cytomegalovirus exposure and HLA in healthy donors (dated by TCRdb to 2016 to 2017). General notes on the study: According to an earlier analysis of around 600 of the donors, about 179 million T cells yielded over 100 million unique TCR beta sequences and approximately 300 Gb of sequence data. An early release covering approximately 600 HLA-typed donors comprised approximately 300 gigabases of sequencing data and 85 million to 100 million unique TCR sequences. Among the approximately 420 genotyped donors, about 85% belonged to the genetic ancestry cluster associated with self-reported Caucasian donors. The aim of the study was to test whether cataloging public T cell receptors could identify signatures of past pathogen exposure. The study used immunosequencing to profile the T cell repertoires of under 700 subjects and linked those repertoires to cytomegalovirus serostatus. A separate validation cohort of roughly 120 different subjects was used in addition to the approximately 700-subject first cohort. To predict cytomegalovirus infection status, the study brought together high-throughput TCR immunosequencing, statistical association of individual TCRs with disease status, and machine learning. A later analysis re-examined previously published TCR beta repertoires from just over 650 donors and added high-resolution HLA genotyping to investigate patterns of TCR occurrence. Rather than using new phenotypic data, the later analysis identified candidate immune exposures from TCR beta sequences and from how often those sequences occurred across donors. An earlier analysis of several hundred of the donors applied high-throughput TCR beta sequencing to assess whether each TCR beta V gene segment acted as functional or pseudogenic. Alongside the repertoire data, information on donor age, sex, ethnicity and CMV serostatus was compiled. Genome-wide SNP genotypes for about 55% of the 666 donors were used in a later genetic analysis, which treated that subset as a discovery cohort. All discovery cohort repertoires had been generated using a single sequencing platform. Class I and class II HLA loci were covered by the typing at four-digit resolution. Typing coverage differed by locus: A, B, C, DRB1 and DQB1 were typed in roughly 620-640 donors, DQA1 in about 500, DPA1 in around 600, and DPB1 in approximately 450. Four to six DR-DQ haplotypes were handled as single units for association and clustering, since linkage in the cohort was strong. Across some 400 genotyped donors of the cohort, an average of approximately 240,000 unique TCR beta nucleotide sequences per donor were sequenced, and about a sixth of those sequences were non-productive. What the study reported, not specific to this receptor: Three of the identified cytomegalovirus-associated TCR beta chains were confirmed in vitro to be specific for cytomegalovirus antigens. Because some donors lacked HLA typing at each locus, the association tests relied only on the typed subset. Broadly in line with IMGT annotations, most TCR beta V segments showed up in productive rearrangements about 87% or about 30% of the time in an earlier analysis of around 550 of the donors. The authors suggested that the approach could potentially be generalized to other disease states and immunological phenotypes. The cohort was sequenced for TCR beta chains only, and without alpha or paired-chain data the features that could be detected were limited. A later analysis found that most CMV-associated TCR beta chains appeared HLA-restricted, with HLA associations seemingly driven largely by CMV exposure. A further reported finding was that TCR beta sequences accurately predicted the HLA-A and HLA-B alleles for most subjects in the first cohort. Most TCR sequences were seen in very few donors, while some public TCRs were found in many individuals. Presence/absence analyses assumed roughly uniform sequencing depth across donors, an assumption that may not hold. When HLA alleles, especially DR and DQ, strongly co-occurred, TCR associations were difficult to assign to individual alleles. In the study, approximately 160 TCR beta chains were listed as associated with cytomegalovirus. A later genetic analysis associated a missense DCLRE1C variant with V-gene and J-gene trimming of TCR beta chains, and an independent cohort replicated the association. At a false discovery rate of 0.05, a later analysis linked fewer than 20,000 TCR beta sequences to specific HLA alleles. The only immune exposure information available for the cohort was CMV serostatus. A group of highly shared sequence variants was considered likely to be a technical artifact of the sequencing pipeline. A later genetic analysis reported fewer N-insertions in productive TCRs among donors in an Asian-associated ancestry cluster than the roughly 700-donor mean. Several of the top co-occurrence clusters appeared to be linked to parvovirus B19, influenza, CMV and Epstein-Barr virus, according to a later analysis. Because the 87-base-pair reads could not distinguish some IMGT-functional V segments, including TRBV6-2 and TRBV6-3, those segments were excluded. In a later analysis, HLA-associated TCR beta chains were found to be more clonally expanded and to have lower generation probabilities than equally common non-associated chains. Over 15 rarely observed V segments, including chromosome 9 orphons, were excluded from the earlier analysis of about 610 of the donors because counts were too low. According to a later analysis, TCR association rates differed among HLA loci, with DRB1 alleles showing the most associated TCRs and HLA-C alleles showing the fewest. The classifier was reported to diagnose cytomegalovirus status with high specificity and sensitivity in both the original and validation cohorts. Correlated functional status among segregating V segments might reflect linkage disequilibrium, but an unknown experimental factor could not be ruled out.

In regard to this clone: Its target antigen remains unknown. Per-base quality was not reported, and no clone a single base away is much larger than it.

Library preparation used the immunoSEQ multiplex PCR assay. For the multiplex PCR, a mixture combining 60 forward primers for TCR Vbeta segments and 13 reverse primers for TCR Jbeta segments was used. A multiplex PCR assay on genomic DNA amplified the CDR3 region of rearranged TCR beta genes. The Illumina HiSeq System was used to sequence the amplified TCR beta libraries as 87-base-pair reads. Per the authors' processing: A later analysis tallied about 77 million unique TCR beta chains across the 600 to 700 repertoires, and around 10 million of those chains were shared by two or more donors. To remove PCR and sequencing errors, raw reads were error-corrected and collapsed into unique sequences using a nearest-neighbor algorithm that merged closely related sequences. Alignment of CDR3 sequences to IMGT reference sequences was used to assign V, D and J gene segments. For a sequence to be retained, at least a six-nucleotide match to both a V gene segment and a J gene segment was required. A rearrangement counted as productive if the CDR3 had no stop codons and remained in frame with V and J, and every other rearrangement counted as non-productive. CDR3 was defined by IMGT convention, running from the second conserved V-encoded cysteine to the conserved J-encoded phenylalanine. In an earlier analysis of more than 550 of the donors, sequences lacking an unambiguous match to a single V gene segment were excluded. An earlier analysis of 587 of the donors classified V segments as functional when productive rearrangements were above 56.7% and as segregating when the standard deviation between donors was above 5%. A statistical classification framework was built for diagnosing cytomegalovirus status from the catalog of TCR beta chain sequences. A later analysis assigned V and J genes by comparing TCR nucleotide sequences with IMGT/GENE-DB human TR gene sequences. In a later analysis, CDR3 sequences and most-parsimonious VDJ recombination scenarios were assigned using the TCRdist pipeline. A later analysis defined each TCR beta chain by its CDR3 amino acid sequence plus V-gene family, and excluded reads lacking a unique V-gene family. As a way to deal with suspected cross-contamination and a sequencing artifact, a later analysis dropped approximately 570 nucleotide sequences that were highly shared and had low generation probability. In a later analysis, a clonal expansion index for each public chain was calculated from normalized within-repertoire ranks of inferred template counts. In a later analysis, generation probabilities were computed using a VDJ recombination model fitted to out-of-frame rearrangements, and the results were checked against IGoR. In a later analysis, hypergeometric tests were used to score TCR-TCR, TCR-HLA and TCR-CMV co-occurrence, with a repertoire-size bias correction applied to TCR pairs. A later analysis estimated false discovery rates by permuting HLA or CMV assignments 20 times. In a later analysis, co-occurring TCRs were grouped using DBSCAN, and TCRdist sequence similarity was added for clustering within HLA-allele-positive subsets. For co-occurrence clustering, repertoires with fewer than 30,000 or more than 120,000 public chains were excluded, along with roughly five repertoires with anomalous nucleotide sharing. What TCRdb holds here is the immuneACCESS table cut down to in-frame rearrangements. Part of the clones is not present; checked against another copy, under half of the missing clones reflect an unresolved V gene, and the others are unexplained. The DNA gave D and trimming, while V, J and clone size come from that table. In this sample the table shows some 150,000 clones, around 84% of which occur a single time. The ten most abundant clones make up 2% to 2.5% of the sample.

Relative to germline, V is 1 base shorter and J is 4 bases shorter, with 11 bases between their ends. From the cysteine through the phenylalanine, the CDR3 covers 14 amino acids. Only the CDR3 DNA is retained, 42 bases long and in frame from the first base. CDR1 and CDR2 are read off the germline V gene as SGHRS and YFSETQ. The cohort comprised more than 550 healthy bone marrow donors. Cohort members were all nominally healthy when sampled, although unrecorded immune exposures were likely present. The donor tested CMV seronegative and was one of the 352 seronegative cohort members. A peripheral blood sample was provided by each donor, and peripheral blood mononuclear cells were used for TCR beta sequencing. The Qiagen DNeasy Blood Extraction Kit was used to extract genomic DNA from the blood cell samples.

The sequencing sample was made of PBMCs. The clonotype was recovered from a woman aged 18-35 years in good health and CMV-seronegative. The V gene is TRBV5-1 and the J gene is TRBJ2-5, with a tentative D gene TRBD2 over 6 matching bases. The sequenced DNA is TGCGCCAGCAGCTTGCTCTACGGGGGAGAGACCCAGTACTTC. Protein translation: CASSLLYGGETQYF.